Listed below are T cell receptor beta chains from one sample, sequenced in a study of blood T cell repertoires in COVID-19. Clones were read by immunoSEQ multiplex PCR, and TCRdb kept only the in-frame ones, dropping some. The sample includes about 15,000 clones, 80% to 90% of them seen just once. Sequenced: peripheral blood. The source of these receptors is a man between 70 and 80 years old in a cohort sampled during active COVID-19. Each CDR3 is given with its conserved first and last residue. The D gene is left open where the match is weak. Clone sizes are given selectively: once, few, many, or a class where the clone is expanded.

NA TRBJ2-1 NA TRBV5-1 TGCGCCAGCAGCCTGGCGGAGGGCGATGAGCAGTTCTTC CASSLAEGDEQFF
TRBD2 TRBJ2-1 NA TRBV9 TGTGCCAGCAGCGTAGAGGCGGGACTAGCCGGAGACAATGAGCAGTTCTTC CASSVEAGLAGDNEQFF
TRBD2 TRBJ2-1 NA TRBV9 TGTGCCAGCAGCGTTTTAGCGGGGGACAATGAGCAGTTCTTC CASSVLAGDNEQFF
TRBD2 TRBJ2-1 NA TRBV6-1 TGTGCCAGCAGTGAAGCGCTGAGCGGGGGATTCAATGAGCAGTTCTTC CASSEALSGGFNEQFF
NA TRBJ2-5 few TRBV4-3 TGCGCCAGCAGCCAAGACACAGGGAAAGAGACCCAGTACTTC CASSQDTGKETQYF
TRBD2 TRBJ2-7 once TRBV27 TGTGCCAGCAGTTTTGTTACTCGCGGGAGGGCCGAGCAGTACTTC CASSFVTRGRAEQYF
TRBD2 TRBJ2-2 NA TRBV4-3 TGCGCCAGCAGCCGCGTCGGGGCGGGAGGTTTTGACGGGGAGCTGTTTTTT CASSRVGAGGFDGELFF
NA TRBJ2-1 NA TRBV11-2 TGTGCCAGCACCCCCGCCAGGGGATCAAATGAGCAGTTCTTC CASTPARGSNEQFF
TRBD1 TRBJ1-2 NA TRBV10-3 TGTGCCATCAGCTTACAGGGGTCAGGAGCTAACTATGGCTACACCTTC CAISLQGSGANYGYTF
NA TRBJ2-1 NA TRBV14 TGTGCCAGCAGCCACCCCGCAGGGTCCAATGAGCAGTTCTTC CASSHPAGSNEQFF
NA TRBJ2-5 once TRBV11-2 TGTGCCAGCAGCTTAGACAGGGGCTTGGAGACCCAGTACTTC CASSLDRGLETQYF
TRBD1 TRBJ2-2 NA TRBV29-1 TGCAGCGTAAGGACAGGGGACACCGGGGAGCTGTTTTTT CSVRTGDTGELFF
TRBD2 TRBJ2-7 NA TRBV28 TGTGCCAGCAGCACACGCCCTAGCGGTCCACCCTACGAGCAGTACTTC CASSTRPSGPPYEQYF
TRBD1 TRBJ2-7 NA TRBV2 TGTGCCAGCAGTCTCCGGGACAGGCTCGACGAGCAGTACTTC CASSLRDRLDEQYF
TRBD1 TRBJ2-6 NA TRBV29-1 TGCAGCGTTGAGGCCCCCCGACGGACAGGGGCGATCTCTGGGGCCAACGTCCTGACTTTC CSVEAPRRTGAISGANVLTF
TRBD2 TRBJ2-7 NA TRBV19 TGTGCCAGTAGTGCGGGGCGGGCTAGCGGGAACTACGAGCAGTACTTC CASSAGRASGNYEQYF
NA TRBJ1-2 NA TRBV29-1 TGCAGCGCCCGGGACACCGGCTCCGATATAGATGGCTACACCTTC CSARDTGSDIDGYTF
NA TRBJ1-1 NA TRBV30 TGTGCCTGGAGTGCCGGGACAAAGAACACTGAAGCTTTCTTT CAWSAGTKNTEAFF
NA TRBJ1-5 NA TRBV11-2 TGTGCCAGCAGCTTGGGGCCGCGGGGTGAGAGACAGCCCCAGCATTTT CASSLGPRGERQPQHF
TRBD1 TRBJ1-5 few TRBV6-1 TGTGCCAGCAGTGATGACAGGGGCAATCAGCCCCAGCATTTT CASSDDRGNQPQHF
NA TRBJ1-4 NA TRBV4-1 TGCGCCAGCAGCCAAGGGAGGCCCGGGGGTGATGGGGCAACTAATGAAAAACTGTTTTTT CASSQGRPGGDGATNEKLFF
TRBD1 TRBJ2-3 NA TRBV6-4 TGTGCCAGCAGACTCGGACAGGGCGCAGATACGCAGTATTTT CASRLGQGADTQYF
TRBD2 TRBJ2-1 NA TRBV19 TGTGCCACCTCGGGTGGTAGCGGGAGTTGGGCTGAGCAGTTCTTC CATSGGSGSWAEQFF
NA TRBJ2-7 NA TRBV6-1 TGTGCCAGCAGTGAACTCGGAACGTTAGCCTCCTACGAGCAGTACTTC CASSELGTLASYEQYF
TRBD1 TRBJ2-5 NA TRBV5-1 TGCGCCAGCAGCTTGGGGACAGGCCGATGGGAGACCCAGTACTTC CASSLGTGRWETQYF
NA TRBJ2-1 few TRBV7-6 TGTGCCAGCAGCTTAGATTCGATACAAAATGAGCAGTTCTTC CASSLDSIQNEQFF
NA TRBJ1-3 NA TRBV9 TGTGCCAGCAGCGTTACAGTGGACTCTGGAAACACCATATATTTT CASSVTVDSGNTIYF
TRBD2 TRBJ2-1 NA TRBV7-2 TGTGCCAGCAGCCCCCACAGCACTAGCGGGGAAATCAATGAGCAGTTCTTC CASSPHSTSGEINEQFF
TRBD1 TRBJ1-2 NA TRBV28 TGTGCCAGCAGCAGGACAGGGGGCGATACGTATGGCTACACCTTC CASSRTGGDTYGYTF
TRBD1 TRBJ1-2 NA TRBV15 TGTGCCACCAGCAGAAGTACAGGGGAGCCCCATGGCTACACCTTC CATSRSTGEPHGYTF
TRBD2 TRBJ2-1 once TRBV30 TGTGCCTGGAGTGTTGGTAGCGGGAGCTCCTACAATGAGCAGTTCTTC CAWSVGSGSSYNEQFF
NA TRBJ2-3 NA TRBV7-9 TGTGCCACGACACCCTCAGCAGATACGCAGTATTTT CATTPSADTQYF
NA TRBJ2-1 NA TRBV18 TGTGCCAGCTCACCAGTCAGGGACAATTCCTACAATGAGCAGTTCTTC CASSPVRDNSYNEQFF
NA TRBJ1-2 NA TRBV10-3 TGTGCCATCAGAGGCGACCTGACTACCTATGGCTACACCTTC CAIRGDLTTYGYTF
TRBD1 TRBJ2-2 NA TRBV27 TGTGCCAGCAGTCAAAACAGGGGATCGAACACCGGGGAGCTGTTTTTT CASSQNRGSNTGELFF
TRBD2 TRBJ2-7 NA TRBV29-1 TGCAGCGTTGAAGATAGCGGGAGGGTGTTCGAGCAGTACTTC CSVEDSGRVFEQYF
TRBD1 TRBJ1-2 few TRBV5-6 TGTGCCAGCAGCTTGGTGACAGGGGATATGGGGTATGGCTACACCTTC CASSLVTGDMGYGYTF